This record concerns one TCR beta chain sequence. The antigen it binds to is not known. No qualities accompany the bases; no much larger clone lies one base away. The CDR3 numbers 18 residues from cysteine through phenylalanine. Only the CDR3 DNA stays, 54 bases, in frame from base 1. At the junction V is shortened by 7 bases and J by 1 base; bases outside the gene matches: 17. The CDR1 and CDR2 encoded by the germline V gene (reference sequence) are LGHDT and YNNKEL. TCRbeta CDR3 regions were amplified from genomic DNA using the immunoSEQ Assay, a bias-controlled multiplex PCR. Per the original workflow: Nucleated cell counts per sample were estimated from amplification of reference gene primers within the assay. Sequence reads were collapsed and filtered to measure the absolute abundance of every unique TCRbeta CDR3 rearrangement. For each sample, productive Simpson clonality was calculated as the square root of Simpson's diversity index across productive rearrangements. In TCRdb, the immuneACCESS table is reduced to in-frame sequences with V and J assigned. These tables do not hold every clone; where another copy was compared, an unresolved V gene accounts for under half, and the others remain unexplained. V and J calls and clone size are those listed in that table; D and trimming were worked out from the DNA. The sample table lists approximately 140,000 clones, about 86% of them with a count of one. The biggest ten clones account for under 2.5% of the sample.

Enrolling through a virtual design, the prospective study's participants ranged in age from about 18 to 89 years and lived across 24 United States geographic areas. In the prospective study, participants were assigned to cohorts based on the clinical history participants reported in a screening survey and a study questionnaire. Recovered participants in ImmuneRACE Cohort 3 were defined by two consecutive negative NP/OP PCR tests, clearance by a healthcare professional, or resolution of symptoms. Mobile phlebotomists in the prospective study collected whole blood, serum and a nasopharyngeal or oropharyngeal swab from every participant. Prospective study participants could optionally give additional blood draws and questionnaires over a roughly two-month period. Prospective study blood samples were shipped either frozen or at room temperature before DNA extraction. This entry is derived from a study of blood T cell repertoires in COVID-19 (dated by TCRdb to 2020 to 2022). At the level of the whole study: Samples from collaborators originated in the United States, Italy and Spain and spanned both the acute and convalescent phases of COVID-19. Deeply sampled blood TCRbeta repertoires from subjects exposed to, actively infected with, or recovered from COVID-19 were included in the dataset. Nearly every sample came with metadata listing a de-identified subject ID, COVID-19 status, age in years and sex. Where available, HLA class I and class II types were obtained from metadata supplied by the sample provider rather than from assay-based typing. The samples were drawn from the first 160 participants of the ongoing ImmuneRACE study and from more than 1,000 subjects provided by 6 global collaborators. A freely available public database, intended as a resource for researchers studying the immune response to SARS-CoV-2, is where the repertoires were released. The material from the prospective study consisted of cDNA or gDNA derived from T cells, B-cell-depleted T cells, or PBMCs. General conclusions and limits of the study: The quantity of clinical and demographic metadata differed by source and by participant and was supplied without curation.

This sequence originates from a woman aged 50 to 60 who had recovered from COVID-19. Specimen: PBMCs or T cells enriched from blood (not recorded which). The V gene is TRBV3-1 (or the pseudogene TRBV3-2) and the J gene is TRBJ2-5, and 8 junction bases match TRBD2. The DNA is as follows: TGTGCCAGCACCGAAACTAGCGGCCTTTATTCCGTCCAAGAGACCCAGTACTTC. It translates as CASTETSGLYSVQETQYF.